Listed here are 4 T cell receptor beta chains from one sample, sequenced in a study of blood T cell repertoires in COVID-19. The data were produced by immunoSEQ multiplex PCR, yet TCRdb's version contains in-frame clones alone and is incomplete. The data show 150,000 to 160,000 clones, 65% to 90% seen once. Material: peripheral blood. The receptors here all came from a woman aged 55-70 years with COVID-19, enrolled during active disease.

The chain employs TRBV5-4 and TRBJ1-1, with 8 bases lining up with TRBD1. This CDR3 comprises 17 residues. J gave up 6 bases and V 0 bases, and 13 bases lay outside the gene matches. Per the germline V gene, CDR1 is SGHNT and CDR2 is YYREEE (reference sequence). DNA of the CDR3: TGTGCCAGCAGCTTGGCCATGAAAGGTTCAGGGGGCTCTGAAGCTTTCTTT. Its protein is CASSLAMKGSGGSEAFF.

This chain joins TRBV21-1 and TRBJ1-5; the table's D call, TRBD1, has no DNA check behind it. TRBV21-1 is reported as a pseudogene. The length of the CDR3 is 20 residues. The CDR3 spells CASSKNSGTGDTHSNQPQHF. CDR3 coding DNA: TGTGCCAGCAGCAAAAATTCCGGGACAGGGGACACTCATAGCAATCAGCCCCAGCATTTT.

The CDR3 nucleotides read TGTGCCAGCAGCTTTACAGGGCGGGAGCTGTTTTTT. Its protein product is CASSFTGRELFF. This chain joins TRBV7-9 and TRBJ2-2; possibly TRBD1 for D (6 bases). Trimming pared 3 bases from V and 9 bases from J, leaving 8 bases between. Germline lookup yields CDR1 SEHNR and CDR2 FQNEAQ (reference sequence). The CDR3 is 12 amino acids. Full variable domain (missing parts from reference TRBV7-9 and TRBJ2-2): DTGVSQNPRHKITKRGQNVTFRCDPISEHNRLYWYRQTLGQGPEFLTYFQNEAQLEKSRLLSDRFSAERPKGSFSTLEIQRTEQGDSAMYLCASSFTGRELFFGEGSRLTVL.

The CDR3 sequence is CASSDTGGNQPQHF. The CDR3 region has the DNA TGTGCCAGCAGTGATACAGGGGGAAATCAGCCCCAGCATTTT. The chain combines TRBV6-1 with TRBJ1-5; 8 bases match TRBD1. The germline gives CDR1 MNHNS, CDR2 SASEGT. V lost 3 bases to trimming and J lost 4 bases; unmatched junction nucleotides: 2. The CDR3 runs to 14 residues.